The next 6 T cell receptor beta chains were all read from a single sample in a study of T cells in localized non-small cell lung cancer. The method was immunoSEQ multiplex PCR; TCRdb's version includes in-frame clones alone and lacks a portion of them. The data show around 130,000 clones, roughly nine tenths seen once. Sequences were derived from peripheral blood, sampled before any cancer treatment. The source is a female donor older than 55 with stage I lung adenocarcinoma.

The V and J genes are TRBV7-8 and TRBJ2-7, with 7 nucleotides matching TRBD2. The CDR3 has 15 residues. The junction had 2 bases not matched to a gene; V was cut back by 0 bases and J by 0 bases. The germline gives CDR1 SGHVS, CDR2 FQNEAQ. In DNA, the CDR3 is TGTGCCAGCAGCTTAGCAGGCGGGAGCTCCTACGAGCAGTACTTC. Its translation: CASSLAGGSSYEQYF.

The chain employs TRBV7-3 and TRBJ2-2; D gene unclear. CDR1 is SGHTA, CDR2 FQGTGA, per germline. Trimming pared 3 bases from V and 5 bases from J, leaving 13 bases between. The CDR3 sequence is 15 residues long. The CDR3 here is CASSFGRVKTGELFF. The CDR3 coding sequence is TGTGCCAGCAGCTTCGGAAGGGTTAAGACCGGGGAGCTGTTTTTT.

The V gene is TRBV7-9, the J gene TRBJ1-2; unclear D gene. Deletions cut 4 bases from V and 5 bases from J, with 17 bases between. The CDR3 contains 15 residues. Germline V gene data show CDR1 as SEHNR and CDR2 as FQNEAQ (reference sequence). The CDR3 sequence is CASSSPDRVRYGYTF. The CDR3 bases are TGTGCCAGCAGCTCCCCCGACCGAGTGAGGTATGGCTACACCTTC. The variable domain in full, with the rest retrieved from reference TRBV7-9 and TRBJ1-2, is DTGVSQNPRHKITKRGQNVTFRCDPISEHNRLYWYRQTLGQGPEFLTYFQNEAQLEKSRLLSDRFSAERPKGSFSTLEIQRTEQGDSAMYLCASSSPDRVRYGYTFGSGTRLTVV.

This chain connects TRBV11-2 to TRBJ2-3, with TRBD2 matching 10 bases. J lost 3 bases, V lost 1 base, and 7 bases had no gene match. Per the germline V gene, CDR1 is SGHAT and CDR2 is FQNNGV. This CDR3 contains 17 residues. CDR3 protein: CASSLGLAGGYTDTQYF. The CDR3 bases are TGTGCCAGCAGCTTAGGTTTAGCGGGAGGATATACAGATACGCAGTATTTT.

This clone was counted a few times. The chain has TRBV7-8 and TRBJ1-1; 7 bases align to TRBD1. The CDR3 sequence is 17 residues long. The trim removed 5 bases at V and 0 bases at J, leaving 12 bases unmatched. Germline V gene data show CDR1 as SGHVS and CDR2 as FQNEAQ. CDR3: CASSLWTGPAMNTEAFF. In DNA, the CDR3 is TGTGCCAGCAGCCTATGGACAGGTCCTGCAATGAACACTGAAGCTTTCTTT.

The rearrangement links TRBV19 to TRBJ1-5; D gene uncertain. The CDR3 loop spans 15 amino acids. The ends were cut back, 4 bases at V and 0 bases at J, with 10 bases in the middle. Germline V gives CDR1 LNHDA, CDR2 SQIVND (reference sequence). The CDR3 region is CASSTPDYSNQPQHF. CDR3 in DNA: TGTGCCAGTAGTACGCCAGATTATAGCAATCAGCCCCAGCATTTT. Using reference TRBV19 and TRBJ1-5 for the parts outside the CDR3, the full variable domain is DGGITQSPKYLFRKEGQNVTLSCEQNLNHDAMYWYRQDPGQGLRLIYYSQIVNDFQKGDIAEGYSVSREKKESFPLTVTSAQKNPTAFYLCASSTPDYSNQPQHFGDGTRLSIL.